Shown below are 20 T cell receptor beta chains from a single sample sequenced in a study of cytomegalovirus exposure and HLA in healthy donors. Vbeta (60) and Jbeta (13) primers were used in the PCR. Data came from immunoSEQ multiplex PCR; TCRdb stores just in-frame clones and leaves some out. The sample consists of around 95,000 clones, around 74% of them appearing once. The sequencing input was PBMCs. Every receptor here comes from a male donor in good health and CMV-seronegative.

This sequence joins TRBV6-1 and TRBJ1-5, with 9 bases aligning to TRBD1. Germline V gene data show CDR1 as MNHNS and CDR2 as SASEGT. Trimming at V came to 3 bases and at J to 4 bases, leaving 7 bases not matched to a gene. The CDR3 totals 16 residues. CDR3 in DNA: TGTGCCAGCAGTGAGGCCGGGACAGGGATTAATCAGCCCCAGCATTTT. Its translation: CASSEAGTGINQPQHF.

This clone has just one count. The V call is TRBV4-1, the J call TRBJ2-1; a weak D match, TRBD2 (6 bases). CDR1 and CDR2 (germline): MGHRA, YSYEKL. Trimming stripped 0 bases from V and 1 base from J, with 7 bases between. The CDR3 is made up of 15 amino acids. The CDR3 sequence is CASSQDGTSYNEQFF. The CDR3 nucleotides read TGCGCCAGCAGCCAAGATGGGACTTCCTACAATGAGCAGTTCTTC.

The gene calls are TRBV28 and TRBJ2-7; 7 bases map to TRBD1. With 3 bases clipped from V and 3 bases from J, the junction kept 8 bases outside the gene matches. Germline V CDR1 and CDR2: MDHEN, SYDVKM. The CDR3 loop spans 15 amino acids. The CDR3: CASSFIEDRDYEQYF. CDR3 coding DNA: TGTGCCAGCAGTTTTATCGAAGACAGGGACTACGAGCAGTACTTC.

This clone came up a few times. V is TRBV4-2 and J is TRBJ2-1; TRBD2 aligns across 13 bases. Unmatched junction bases numbered 7, after V lost 1 base and J lost 4 bases. Germline CDR1 is LGHNA and CDR2 is YNFKEQ. The CDR3 length is 18 residues. CDR3 in amino acids: CASSQAQTSGRLYNEQFF. CDR3 nucleotides: TGTGCCAGCAGCCAAGCGCAGACTAGCGGGAGGTTGTACAATGAGCAGTTCTTC.

The rearrangement links TRBV6-6 to TRBJ2-5; D might be TRBD2 (6 bases). With the DNA end fitting TRBJ2-7 better, the J assignment may be wrong. The germline gives CDR1 MNHNY, CDR2 SVGAGI (reference sequence). The CDR3 consists of 13 residues. CDR3 amino acids: CASSYGTEYEQYF. For the CDR3, the DNA is TGTGCCAGCAGTTACGGGACTGAATACGAGCAGTACTTC.

This clone was recorded once. The V call is TRBV20-1, the J call TRBJ2-5; no clear D. With 6 bases removed from V and 4 bases from J, the gap between germline ends came to 9 bases. The germline gives CDR1 DFQATT, CDR2 SNEGSKA (reference sequence). The CDR3 spans 11 residues. CDR3 sequence reads: CSAYLLETQYF. CDR3 DNA: TGCAGTGCCTACCTATTAGAGACCCAGTACTTC.

This rearrangement joins TRBV6-5 to TRBJ2-7, with D tentatively TRBD2 (6 bases). The length of the CDR3 is 15 residues. Trimming took 4 bases from V and 2 from J, leaving 15 bases between them. Germline V gene data show CDR1 as MNHEY and CDR2 as SVGAGI. The CDR3 spells CASSSSGTLTYEQYF. CDR3 DNA: TGTGCCAGCAGTTCCTCCGGGACTCTGACCTACGAGCAGTACTTC.

The J gene is TRBJ2-1, the V gene TRBV5-6; 15 positions agree with TRBD2. Unmatched junction bases numbered 3, after V lost 4 bases and J lost 10 bases. Germline V gene sequence: CDR1 SGHDT, CDR2 YYEEEE. The CDR3 sequence is 14 residues long. The CDR3 DNA reads as TGTGCCAGCAGCGGACTAGCGGGAGGGCCGGAGCAGTTCTTC. It translates to CASSGLAGGPEQFF.

This clone has a handful of counts. The chain joins TRBV7-2 to TRBJ2-7, with D possibly TRBD2 on 6 matching bases. Germline V gives CDR1 SGHTA, CDR2 FQGNSA. This CDR3 comprises 15 residues. Trimming stripped 4 bases from V and 4 bases from J, with 17 bases between. The CDR3 sequence is CASSSTGDSQYEQYF. The CDR3 DNA follows: TGTGCCAGCAGCTCGACTGGGGACTCCCAGTACGAGCAGTACTTC.

This clone came up a few times. The chain is built from TRBV19 and TRBJ1-5, with 7 bases identical to TRBD1. The CDR3 is 14 residues long. Germline V gene lookup returns CDR1 LNHDA and CDR2 SQIVND (reference sequence). Trimming at V came to 4 bases and at J to 5 bases, leaving 5 bases not matched to a gene. The DNA for the CDR3 is TGTGCCAGTAGTAACCGGCAGGGGGATCAGCCCCAGCATTTT. It encodes CASSNRQGDQPQHF. Combining the CDR3 with reference TRBV19 and TRBJ1-5 gives the whole variable domain DGGITQSPKYLFRKEGQNVTLSCEQNLNHDAMYWYRQDPGQGLRLIYYSQIVNDFQKGDIAEGYSVSREKKESFPLTVTSAQKNPTAFYLCASSNRQGDQPQHFGDGTRLSIL.

The DNA for the CDR3 is TGTGCCAGCAGCGTAACCGGGACAGAGACCGGGGAGCTGTTTTTT. This encodes CASSVTGTETGELFF. The chain carries TRBV7-9 and TRBJ2-2; 7 bases fit TRBD1. The germline gives CDR1 SEHNR, CDR2 FQNEAQ (reference sequence). Trimming cost V 5 bases and J 5 bases; bases outside gene matches: 8. The CDR3 consists of 15 residues.

The chain recombines TRBV7-9 with TRBJ2-7; D might be TRBD1 (5 bases). This CDR3 region has 14 residues. Trimming took 2 bases from V and 5 from J, leaving 13 bases between them. Germline V gene lookup returns CDR1 SEHNR and CDR2 FQNEAQ (reference sequence). This CDR3 is CASSLYQGGNEQYF. The CDR3, as DNA: TGTGCCAGCAGCTTATATCAGGGTGGCAACGAGCAGTACTTC.

The rearrangement joins TRBV18 to TRBJ1-3; no clear D. Germline V CDR1 and CDR2: KGHSH, LQKENI. The V and J ends lost 3 bases and 8 bases respectively, with 14 bases between them. The CDR3 is made up of 14 amino acids. CDR3 nucleotide sequence: TGTGCCAGCTCACCGCCGGGAGCTCGGGACACCATATATTTT. Amino acids: CASSPPGARDTIYF.

This chain uses TRBV7-2 with TRBJ1-3; D might be TRBD1 (6 bases). Germline loops: CDR1 SGHTA, CDR2 FQGNSA. V gave up 1 base and J gave up 2 bases, with 9 bases separating them. The CDR3 is 15 amino acids. In DNA form, the CDR3 reads TGTGCCAGCAGCTTAGATAGGGGGACTGGAAACACCATATATTTT. Translated, it gives CASSLDRGTGNTIYF.

The J gene is TRBJ2-3, the V gene TRBV20-1; no reliable D call. Trimming removed 6 bases at V and 4 bases at J, with 5 bases between. The CDR3 totals 10 residues. Germline assignment: CDR1 DFQATT and CDR2 SNEGSKA (reference sequence). The CDR3 DNA follows: TGCAGTGCCCCGGCAGATACGCAGTATTTT. It specifies CSAPADTQYF.

The rearrangement uses TRBV28 and TRBJ2-7, with TRBD1 identical over 8 bases. The junction had 9 bases not matched to a gene; V was cut back by 6 bases and J by 5 bases. The CDR3 covers 14 residues. The germline V gene encodes CDR1 MDHEN and CDR2 SYDVKM. The CDR3, as DNA: TGTGCCAGCAGGCGACGGACAGGGTCCCACGAGCAGTACTTC. It codes for CASRRRTGSHEQYF. The full variable domain, completed using reference TRBV28 and TRBJ2-7, is DVKVTQSSRYLVKRTGEKVFLECVQDMDHENMFWYRQDPGLGLRLIYFSYDVKMKEKGDIPEGYSVSREKKERFSLILESASTNQTSMYLCASRRRTGSHEQYFGPGTRLTVT.

V is TRBV25-1 and J is TRBJ2-3; 14 nucleotides agree with TRBD2. The CDR3 sequence is 15 residues long. The germline V gene has CDR1 MGHDK and CDR2 SYGVNS. V was pared by 6 bases and J by 6 bases, with 5 bases of the junction left unmatched. CDR3 in DNA: TGTGCCAGCAGCGGGACTAGCGGGAGACCCGATACGCAGTATTTT. This translates into CASSGTSGRPDTQYF.

DNA for the CDR3: TGTGCCAGCAGCTTGGCCGTGGGGACTCCTTCCTACGAGCAGTACTTC. This codes for CASSLAVGTPSYEQYF. The chain uses TRBV5-4 and TRBJ2-7; a possible D gene is TRBD2 (6 bases). The CDR3 totals 16 residues. V gave up 0 bases and J gave up 1 base, with 14 bases separating them. Germline loops: CDR1 SGHNT, CDR2 YYREEE (reference sequence).

V gene TRBV5-1 combines with J gene TRBJ2-5, with 7 bases that match TRBD2. The V gene's germline CDR1 is SGHRS and CDR2 YFSETQ. The CDR3 loop spans 15 amino acids. J gave up 5 bases and V 2 bases, and 9 bases lay outside the gene matches. For the CDR3, the DNA is TGCGCCAGCAGCTTTAGACCAGGGCGGGAGGAGACCCAGTACTTC. It specifies CASSFRPGREETQYF.

The V and J genes are TRBV9 and TRBJ2-4, with 10 bases fitting TRBD1. The CDR3 is 16 residues long. The germline V gene has CDR1 SGDLS and CDR2 YYNGEE. J lost 1 base, V lost 3 bases, and 4 bases had no gene match. CDR3 in DNA: TGTGCCAGCAGCGGACAGGGGGCGATTGCCAAAAACATTCAGTACTTC. Protein product: CASSGQGAIAKNIQYF.